The present T cell receptor beta chain was sequenced within a study of siplizumab effects on memory and regulatory T cells. Measured with immunoSEQ multiplex PCR; TCRdb has only the in-frame clones, and not every one. This table holds about 66,000 clones, just over 95% found once. As concerns this clone: Its antigen is as yet unknown.

Study observations and caveats: The study did not confirm that proliferating Tregs from siplizumab cultures were suppressive. Apparently more diverse than memory cells, naive T cells also seemed major alloresponse contributors. Siplizumab led to significantly less abundant alloreactive sequences that could be traced back to unstimulated CD4+ memory cells.

Sequenced material: naive CD8+ T cells sorted from blood. The sequence derives from a human donor in good health.

The CDR3 DNA sequence: TGTGCCAGCAGCGTAGCTACGGGAGAAAACATTCAGTACTTC. This sequence encodes CASSVATGENIQYF. J is TRBJ2-4 and V is TRBV9; D might be TRBD2 (6 bases). Trimming cost V 0 bases and J 5 bases, with 9 bases left between them. This CDR3 is 14 amino acids long. Germline V gives CDR1 SGDLS, CDR2 YYNGEE.